This T cell receptor (beta chain) originates from a study of glioma-infiltrating T cells. Overall study results and limits: Very few CDR3 sequences were shared between tissue and blood. Non-neoplastic patients had below-expected tissue-blood divergence, while all gliomas exceeded expectation.

Using RNA template, CDR3s of TCR alpha and beta were amplified with iRepertoire arm-PCR. Input was 100-400 ng of tissue mRNA or PBMC total RNA. Each CDR3 protein gets one entry after TCRdb re-called the multiplex PCR reads with MiXCR. The sample gives roughly 3,900 distinct CDR3 sequences, roughly 31% of which show up once; roughly 24% is in the top ten. This clonotype showed up just once. The antigen remains unidentified. Possible read error: a much larger clone is one base away. The clonotype was recovered from a human donor with low-grade glioma or glioblastoma, undergoing nonglioma brain surgery, or in good health (not recorded which). The sequencing sample was made of glioma tissue, nonneoplastic brain tissue, or PBMCs (not recorded which).

CDR3 residues: CATSRDERGIQETQYF. In DNA form, the CDR3 reads TGTGCCACCAGCAGAGATGAGCGGGGGATCCAAGAGACCCAGTACTTC. The chain is built from TRBV15 and TRBJ2-5; TRBD2 matches 8 bases. Per the germline V gene, CDR1 is LNHNV and CDR2 is YYDKDF (reference sequence). The J segment lost 1 base and the V segment lost 0 bases, leaving 4 bases of the junction unmatched. The CDR3 covers 16 residues.